Listed here are 11 T cell receptor beta chains from one sample, sequenced in a study of cytomegalovirus exposure and HLA in healthy donors. In the PCR, 60 Vbeta and 13 Jbeta primers were used. Measured with immunoSEQ multiplex PCR; TCRdb has only the in-frame clones, and not every one. The sample has about 130,000 clones; roughly 79% are singletons. The specimen was PBMCs. The source is a woman between 18 and 30 years old in good health and CMV-seronegative.

Only a few counts were recorded for this clone. This sequence joins TRBV29-1 and TRBJ1-1; TRBD1 is a possible D gene (6 bases). Germline V gene sequence: CDR1 SQVTM, CDR2 ANQGSEA. The CDR3 runs 14 residues. V lost 6 bases and J lost 4, with 18 bases in between. The CDR3, as DNA: TGCAGCGTATCGGGACATCCTGATGGCACTGAAGCTTTCTTT. Protein sequence: CSVSGHPDGTEAFF.

V and J are TRBV5-1 and TRBJ1-4, with 8 bases aligning to TRBD1. The germline V gene encodes CDR1 SGHRS and CDR2 YFSETQ. The CDR3 runs 14 residues. V lost 4 bases and J lost 4; bases outside the gene matches: 3. CDR3 in DNA: TGCGCCAGCAGCCCGGGACAGGATAATGAAAAACTGTTTTTT. As protein: CASSPGQDNEKLFF.

The J gene is TRBJ2-1, the V gene TRBV18, with 12 nucleotides matching TRBD2. The CDR3 totals 18 residues. Germline V lookup: CDR1 KGHSH, CDR2 LQKENI. V shed 2 bases and J 2 bases; nucleotides not matched to a gene: 7. The CDR3 nucleotides read TGTGCCAGCTCACCAACCCTCCGGACTAGCGGGGCCTACAATGAGCAGTTCTTC. Its protein is CASSPTLRTSGAYNEQFF.

In nucleotides, the CDR3 is TGCGCCAGCAGTGACTATGGAAAGGGGGCCAATGAGCAGTTCTTC. As protein: CASSDYGKGANEQFF. The rearrangement links TRBV10-1 to TRBJ2-1; the match to TRBD1 covers 7 bases. Trimming removed 3 bases from V and 6 bases from J; junction bases left unmatched: 8. Germline V gives CDR1 WNHNN, CDR2 SYGVQD (reference sequence). The CDR3 length is 15 residues.

The chain is built from TRBV29-1 and TRBJ1-1; 11 bases map to TRBD1. CDR1 and CDR2 (germline): SQVTM, ANQGSEA. There are 14 residues in the CDR3. V shed 7 bases, J shed 7 bases, and the junction held 11 bases outside the gene matches. This CDR3 is CSADRTGGLDEAFF. CDR3 sequence (DNA): TGCAGCGCCGATCGGACAGGGGGCTTAGATGAAGCTTTCTTT.

The rearrangement uses TRBV6-5 and TRBJ1-4, with D uncertain. Trimming took off 2 bases at V and 8 bases at J, with 9 bases between the two ends. The germline V gene encodes CDR1 MNHEY and CDR2 SVGAGI. The CDR3 consists of 13 residues. The CDR3 loop reads CASSYSGIEKLFF. The CDR3 nucleotides read TGTGCCAGCAGTTACAGCGGTATAGAAAAACTGTTTTTT.

The chain is built from TRBV6-5 and TRBJ1-2; 9 bases align to TRBD1. CDR1 is MNHEY and CDR2 is SVGAGI in the germline V gene. V was clipped by 4 bases and J by 7 bases; unmatched bases: 4. The length of the CDR3 is 13 residues. The CDR3 sequence is CASSSTTGGGYTF. DNA for the CDR3: TGTGCCAGCAGTTCGACGACAGGGGGTGGCTACACCTTC.

The V call is TRBV5-4, the J call TRBJ2-1; 9 bases line up with TRBD2. CDR3 length: 13 residues. The junction had 3 bases not matched to a gene; V was cut back by 2 bases and J by 9 bases. CDR1 and CDR2 from the germline V gene are SGHNT and YYREEE (reference sequence). CDR3 region: CASSLVLAGEQFF. Here the CDR3 DNA reads TGTGCCAGCAGCTTAGTACTAGCGGGTGAGCAGTTCTTC.

The rearrangement links TRBV29-1 to TRBJ2-1, with TRBD2 matching 10 bases. The V gene's germline CDR1 is SQVTM and CDR2 ANQGSEA. The CDR3 loop spans 17 amino acids. The J segment lost 2 bases and the V segment lost 4 bases, leaving 11 bases of the junction unmatched. In nucleotides, the CDR3 is TGCAGCGTTGCGGCCGCTAGCGGGAGTATCACCTACAATGAGCAGTTCTTC. Its translation: CSVAAASGSITYNEQFF.

A few counts support this clone. The V gene is TRBV15, the J gene TRBJ1-4; TRBD1 might be the D (6 bases). Trimming removed 2 bases at V and 6 bases at J, with 10 bases between. The CDR3 has 14 amino acids. CDR1 and CDR2 from the germline V gene are LNHNV and YYDKDF (reference sequence). CDR3 residues: CATSRRRQDEKLFF. The CDR3 DNA reads TGTGCCACCAGCAGAAGGAGACAGGATGAAAAACTGTTTTTT.

V usage is TRBV19 and J usage is TRBJ2-2, with D maybe TRBD2 (5 bases). Trimming took 3 bases from V and 5 from J, leaving 10 bases between them. CDR1 LNHDA and CDR2 SQIVND come from the germline V gene (reference sequence). The CDR3 runs 14 residues. The CDR3 loop is CASSIASGTGELFF. CDR3 bases: TGTGCCAGTAGTATCGCGTCGGGGACCGGGGAGCTGTTTTTT.